The 28 T cell receptor beta chains presented below share a single source sample, sequenced in a study of blood T cell repertoires in COVID-19. Produced via immunoSEQ multiplex PCR; TCRdb's table is partial and in-frame only. The sample has 150,000 to 200,000 clones, 75% to 90% seen once. Sequenced: peripheral blood. The receptors were sampled from a human donor with active or convalescent COVID-19. The donor label of this sample is uncertain.

This chain joins TRBV30 and TRBJ2-3, with 12 nucleotides matching TRBD2. Germline CDR1 is GTSNPN and CDR2 is SVGIG (reference sequence). The CDR3 has 15 amino acids. Germline trimming cut 6 bases from V and 2 bases from J; bases unmatched to any gene: 6. CDR3 residues: CACQLAGGPTDTQYF. CDR3 sequence (DNA): TGTGCCTGCCAACTAGCGGGGGGACCCACAGATACGCAGTATTTT.

J is TRBJ1-2 and V is TRBV14, with 7 bases identical to TRBD1. CDR1 and CDR2 (germline): SGHDN, FVKESK. J lost 10 bases, V lost 1 base, and 6 bases had no gene match. The CDR3 has 13 amino acids. CDR3 DNA: TGTGCCAGCAGCCAAGGAGGGACAGTTCTCTACACCTTC. It codes for CASSQGGTVLYTF.

This clone was seen just once. The chain joins TRBV11-1 to TRBJ1-1; no reliable D call. Between the trimmed V and J ends, which lost 2 bases and 0 bases, there was a span of 13 bases. Germline CDR1 reads SGHAT; CDR2 reads FQDESV (reference sequence). The CDR3 is made up of 16 amino acids. CDR3 sequence reads: CASSLLSGEMNTEAFF. Written as DNA, the CDR3 is TGTGCCAGCAGCTTACTTTCCGGGGAAATGAACACTGAAGCTTTCTTT.

This chain joins TRBV20-1 and TRBJ2-1; unclear D gene. V shed 2 bases and J shed 6 bases, with 5 bases lying between them. Germline values: CDR1 DFQATT, CDR2 SNEGSKA (reference sequence). This CDR3 has 11 residues. CDR3 loop: CSARPVNEQFF. The CDR3 coding sequence is TGCAGTGCTAGACCCGTCAATGAGCAGTTCTTC.

The rearrangement joins TRBV6-5 to TRBJ2-1; 8 bases map to TRBD1. Looked up from germline, CDR1 is MNHEY and CDR2 is SVGAGI. The CDR3 runs to 14 residues. J lost 4 bases, V lost 9 bases, and 8 bases had no gene match. The CDR3 is CASTPGQVYNEQFF. CDR3 sequence (DNA): TGTGCCAGTACACCGGGACAGGTATACAATGAGCAGTTCTTC.

The chain links TRBV6-4 to TRBJ2-3, with D perhaps TRBD1 (6 bases). Germline CDR1 and CDR2: MRHNA and SNTAGT. This CDR3 contains 14 residues. Trimming stripped 8 bases from V and 5 bases from J, with 17 bases between. CDR3 sequence (DNA): TGTGCCAGCTCCAGGGGAACCAGGGGAGATACGCAGTATTTT. Its translation: CASSRGTRGDTQYF.

The gene calls are TRBV5-4 and TRBJ2-2, with a weak D call TRBD2 (6 bases). The CDR3 has 15 amino acids. The V end lost 3 bases, the J end lost 0 bases, and 9 bases lay between the germline ends. Germline V gene lookup returns CDR1 SGHNT and CDR2 YYREEE (reference sequence). Here the CDR3 reads CASSSGGPNTGELFF. The CDR3 DNA reads as TGTGCCAGCAGCTCCGGAGGGCCGAACACCGGGGAGCTGTTTTTT.

The rearrangement links TRBV3-1 (or the pseudogene TRBV3-2) to TRBJ1-3, with D tentatively TRBD1 (6 bases). The CDR3 is made up of 16 amino acids. Trimming cost V 4 bases and J 0 bases, with 13 bases left between them. Per germline, CDR1 LGHDT and CDR2 YNNKEL (reference sequence). The CDR3 loop is CASSPRGGHSGNTIYF. CDR3 DNA: TGTGCCAGCAGCCCAAGGGGGGGGCACTCTGGAAACACCATATATTTT.

The rearrangement joins TRBV28 to TRBJ1-2; TRBD1 matches at 9 bases. J was trimmed by 6 bases and V by 4 bases; bases with no gene match: 9. Looked up from germline, CDR1 is MDHEN and CDR2 is SYDVKM. This CDR3 region has 15 residues. The CDR3 region is CASSSTGTGYNGYTF. CDR3 nucleotide sequence: TGTGCCAGCAGTTCAACCGGGACAGGGTATAATGGCTACACCTTC.

This chain links TRBV29-1 with TRBJ1-1, with a weak D call TRBD1 (5 bases). This CDR3 is 15 amino acids long. CDR1 and CDR2 from the germline V gene are SQVTM and ANQGSEA. V lost 7 bases, J lost 1 base, and 19 bases lay in between. CDR3 bases: TGCAGCGCCGCCAAGCAGGCAGGGTCGAACACTGAAGCTTTCTTT. Its translation: CSAAKQAGSNTEAFF.

V usage is TRBV5-1 and J usage is TRBJ2-1; D is undetermined. Germline CDR1 and CDR2: SGHRS and YFSETQ. This CDR3 spans 14 amino acids. Trimming cost V 1 base and J 7 bases, with 12 bases left between them. This CDR3 reads CASSLMTRVNEQFF. CDR3 nucleotides: TGCGCCAGCAGCTTGATGACCCGGGTAAATGAGCAGTTCTTC. Drawing the rest from reference TRBV5-1 and TRBJ2-1, the complete variable domain is KAGVTQTPRYLIKTRGQQVTLSCSPISGHRSVSWYQQTPGQGLQFLFEYFSETQRNKGNFPGRFSGRQFSNSRSEMNVSTLELGDSALYLCASSLMTRVNEQFFGPGTRLTVL.

The rearrangement joins TRBV5-4 to TRBJ2-7, with 11 bases fitting TRBD2. Trimming removed 0 bases from V and 0 bases from J; junction bases left unmatched: 5. This CDR3 is 17 amino acids long. Germline assignment: CDR1 SGHNT and CDR2 YYREEE (reference sequence). DNA for the CDR3: TGTGCCAGCAGCTTGGGAGGTAGCGGGGGGGTCTCCTACGAGCAGTACTTC. Translation gives CASSLGGSGGVSYEQYF.

This chain links TRBV14 with TRBJ1-4; D uncertain. From germline, CDR1 is SGHDN and CDR2 FVKESK. The CDR3 covers 17 residues. Deletions cut 1 base from V and 11 bases from J, with 23 bases between. CDR3 in amino acids: CASSQVRGSKGMRKLFF. CDR3 bases: TGTGCCAGCAGCCAAGTCCGGGGAAGTAAGGGTATGAGGAAACTGTTTTTT.

The chain combines TRBV2 with TRBJ2-7; D ambiguous. The V end lost 6 bases, the J end lost 5 bases, and 8 bases lay between the germline ends. The CDR3 covers 11 residues. Germline V lookup: CDR1 SNHLY, CDR2 FYNNEI. The CDR3 loop is CASSSLHEQYF. The CDR3 DNA follows: TGTGCCAGCAGCTCCCTCCACGAGCAGTACTTC.

The chain uses TRBV4-1 and TRBJ1-5; D uncertain. Trimming stripped 0 bases from V and 5 bases from J, with 11 bases between. The CDR3 has 15 amino acids. The germline V gene has CDR1 MGHRA and CDR2 YSYEKL. The CDR3 is CASSQDGVADQPQHF. Here the CDR3 DNA reads TGCGCCAGCAGCCAAGATGGAGTGGCCGATCAGCCCCAGCATTTT.

The rearrangement links TRBV27 to TRBJ2-7, with D unresolved. Germline V gives CDR1 MNHEY, CDR2 SMNVEV (reference sequence). V dropped 5 bases and J dropped 2 bases, with 13 bases sitting between them. This CDR3 comprises 14 residues. CDR3 DNA sequence: TGTGCCAGCAGTAAGTCGGAGAGTCCCTACGAGCAGTACTTC. This sequence encodes CASSKSESPYEQYF.

The chain carries TRBV7-2 and TRBJ1-2, with D tentatively TRBD1 (5 bases). Germline V CDR1 and CDR2: SGHTA, FQGNSA. CDR3 size: 15 residues. The germline V and J ends were trimmed by 5 bases and 7 bases, with 20 bases remaining between them. The CDR3 region is CASSPDLLGQGGYTF. CDR3 nucleotide sequence: TGTGCCAGCAGCCCTGACTTATTGGGGCAGGGTGGCTACACCTTC.

The chain uses TRBV30 and TRBJ1-6, with unresolved D. V lost 2 bases and J lost 6, with 11 bases in between. The CDR3 is made up of 14 amino acids. The germline gives CDR1 GTSNPN, CDR2 SVGIG (reference sequence). The CDR3 DNA is TGTGCCTGGAGTCTCGAGGTCCCTAATTCACCCCTCCACTTT. Its protein product is CAWSLEVPNSPLHF.

This sequence joins TRBV19 and TRBJ2-5; 9 bases line up with TRBD2. The trim removed 4 bases at V and 5 bases at J, leaving 2 bases unmatched. The CDR3 runs to 13 residues. Germline V gene data show CDR1 as LNHDA and CDR2 as SQIVND (reference sequence). This CDR3 is CASSSGRVETQYF. DNA of the CDR3: TGTGCCAGTAGTAGCGGGAGGGTGGAGACCCAGTACTTC.

The gene calls are TRBV18 and TRBJ1-5; TRBD1 is a possible D gene (6 bases). The CDR3 length is 15 residues. The germline CDR1 and CDR2 sequences are KGHSH and LQKENI. The V gene lost 5 bases and the J gene lost 1 base, with 12 bases spanning the gap. In nucleotides, the CDR3 is TGTGCCAGCTCATCGACGACAGGAAGCAATCAGCCCCAGCATTTT. Its translation is CASSSTTGSNQPQHF.

The rearrangement joins TRBV20-1 to TRBJ2-7, with 7 bases lining up with TRBD1. V shed 3 bases and J 2 bases; nucleotides not matched to a gene: 7. CDR1 and CDR2 from the germline V gene are DFQATT and SNEGSKA (reference sequence). The length of the CDR3 is 14 residues. CDR3 DNA sequence: TGCAGTGCTAGTCCAAGGGACAGAACCTACGAGCAGTACTTC. Its protein is CSASPRDRTYEQYF.

The chain joins TRBV7-8 to TRBJ2-7, with TRBD1 matching 7 bases. The CDR3 length is 14 residues. Trimming took 5 bases from V and 4 from J; bases not matched to a gene: 8. In germline, CDR1 is SGHVS, CDR2 FQNEAQ. The chain's CDR3 is CASSPPWGQYEQYF. DNA for the CDR3: TGTGCCAGCAGCCCACCTTGGGGACAGTACGAGCAGTACTTC.

The chain employs TRBV12-3 or TRBV12-4 and TRBJ2-5; D is unresolved. The CDR3 sequence is 11 residues long. Trimming left V 5 bases short and J 5 bases short, with 6 bases between. The CDR3 loop is CASSVRETQYF. The CDR3 bases are TGTGCCAGCAGTGTTCGGGAGACCCAGTACTTC.

The J gene is TRBJ1-2, the V gene TRBV6-2 or TRBV6-3; maybe TRBD1 (6 bases). Looked up from germline, CDR1 is MNHEY and CDR2 is SVGEGT. This CDR3 spans 15 amino acids. V was cut by 6 bases and J by 5 bases, with 19 bases left in between. CDR3 in amino acids: CASSLGIGGAYGYTF. CDR3 DNA sequence: TGTGCCAGCAGCCTTGGGATTGGGGGCGCTTATGGCTACACCTTC.

The chain carries TRBV29-1 and TRBJ2-1; the match to TRBD1 covers 8 bases. V shed 0 bases and J 0 bases; nucleotides not matched to a gene: 1. Germline V gene data show CDR1 as SQVTM and CDR2 as ANQGSEA. This CDR3 is built from 15 residues. CDR3 in amino acids: CSVEETGGSYNEQFF. DNA of the CDR3: TGCAGCGTTGAAGAAACAGGGGGCTCCTACAATGAGCAGTTCTTC.

Comments on this clone: One end of the junction fails to match germline, which may point to a read error. This chain links TRBV7-2 with TRBJ2-5, with D possibly matching TRBD2 (6 bases). This CDR3 has 16 residues. Germline V gives CDR1 SGHTA, CDR2 FQGNSA. In nucleotides, the CDR3 is TGTGCCAGCAGGTTAGGGCCTAGCGCAGGGCAAGAGACCCAGTACTTC. Encoded protein: CASRLGPSAGQETQYF.

V and J are TRBV5-1 and TRBJ2-1; no clear D gene. V was shortened by 4 bases and J by 8 bases, with 16 bases between the two germline ends. Germline V gene data show CDR1 as SGHRS and CDR2 as YFSETQ. The CDR3 has 14 residues. The CDR3 DNA reads as TGCGCCAGCAGCCCACTCTACGGTCGGGATGAGCAGTTCTTC. It codes for CASSPLYGRDEQFF.

The chain carries TRBV7-2 and TRBJ1-6; no reliable D call. The CDR3 extends over 17 amino acids. V lost 1 base and J 0 bases, leaving 10 bases between the germline ends. CDR1 is SGHTA and CDR2 is FQGNSA in the germline V gene. The CDR3 is CASSLVFGSSYNSPLHF. The CDR3 DNA reads as TGTGCCAGCAGCTTAGTTTTTGGGAGCTCCTATAATTCACCCCTCCACTTT.